This T cell receptor beta chain was profiled in a study of CD8+CD57+ T cells in acquired aplastic anemia listed by TCRdb under 2018. Context from the whole study: DNA extracted from sorted CD4+ and CD8+ cells had a mean of approximately 3.4 ug, with a range of roughly 0.19 to 27.4 ug. For healthy donor samples, the average read count was around 10 million for CD4+ cells and approximately 11 million for CD8+ cells.

In this study, sorted CD4+ and CD8+ T cells from the blood of healthy subjects and of severe aplastic anemia patients had their TCR repertoires deep-sequenced. Ficoll-Paque density gradient centrifugation was used to isolate peripheral blood mononuclear cells. Before DNA was extracted, CD4+ and CD8+ T cells were sorted using either FACS or magnetic beads. CDR1 and CDR2 were assigned from the germline V gene as SNHLY and FYNNEI. V is reduced by 6 bases and J by 4 bases, leaving a spacing of 25 bases between them. The CDR3 starts with the cysteine, ends with the phenylalanine, and has 17 residues. Only the CDR3 DNA stays, 51 bases, in frame from base 1. There are many counts of this clonotype. Its antigen remains undetermined. The input lacks base qualities; no much larger clone sits a single base away. TCR beta VDJ combination and CDR3 sequence profiling used genomic DNA as the template. An Illumina HiSeq 2000 was used for TCR repertoire sequencing. The authors' analysis ran thus. TRBV/TRBJ rearrangement plots, CDR3 size and DJ length profiles, and Simpson's diversity index were used to assess repertoires. The immunodominant clone was defined as the most abundant DNA sequence in deep sequencing data. CDR3 amino acid sequences were checked for sharing across subjects and were also compared against the VDJdb database and published repertoires. TCRdb reprocessed the public reads (quality trimming at Q25 with fastp, clone calling with MiXCR) and kept in-frame beta chains. Entries that share a CDR3 protein sequence are merged under the most common genes and DNA. It is TCRdb's table, rather than the study itself, that gives the V and J calls and clone size. In all, the sample holds 95,000 to 120,000 distinct CDR3 sequences, and under 60% of those were seen once. In total, the top ten clones hold around a third of the sample.

Study-wide findings and limitations: CD8+ Simpson's diversity did not differ significantly between patients and healthy controls (P=0.060). Although roughly 30 CD8+ CDR3 sequences were shared by patients and controls, these sequences appeared highly expressed in patients and within the immunodominant clones of patients.

Material for sequencing was sorted CD4+, CD8+, or CD8+CD57+ T cells (not recorded which) from PBMCs. The origin of this receptor is a human donor in good health, serving as a control. The sequence is built from TRBV2 and TRBJ2-7, and perhaps TRBD2 as D gene, on 5 matching bases. The sequenced DNA is TGTGCCAGCAGACGCTCACTAGTTCCGACGTCGCGATACGAGCAGTACTTC. Its product reads: CASRRSLVPTSRYEQYF.